These T cell receptor beta chains were read from a single sample in a study of blood T cell repertoires in COVID-19. The repertoire was sequenced with immunoSEQ multiplex PCR; TCRdb's copy has only in-frame clones and lacks some. The sample has 65,000 to 90,000 clones, about 93% seen once. The sequenced sample consisted of peripheral blood. The origin of the receptors is a human donor in a cohort sampled during active COVID-19. The CDR3 runs from the conserved cysteine through the conserved F or W. Size is omitted from some rows. Given values are once, few, many or a class for expanded clones.

abundance	v_gene	j_gene	CDR3aa
NA	TRBV7-9	TRBJ1-4	CASSFTGIGEKLFF
NA	TRBV5-1	TRBJ1-6	CASSGPDNSPLHF
NA	TRBV27	TRBJ2-1	CASSSRTSGGQWQFF
NA	TRBV29-1	TRBJ2-1	CSLDTGVNGNEQFF
NA	TRBV11-2	TRBJ2-1	CASSPLATEQFF
NA	TRBV24-1	TRBJ1-3	CATSDLPNRGIGNTIYF
NA	TRBV12-5	TRBJ1-1	CASGLVLGEGHLNEAFF
NA	TRBV7-2	TRBJ2-3	CASSLGGRPADTQYF
NA	TRBV7-2	TRBJ1-6	CASSFLQGGSPLHF
NA	TRBV10-2	TRBJ2-5	CASSDRGKETQYF
NA	TRBV6-5	TRBJ2-7	CASSYSQGIGQYF
NA	TRBV2	TRBJ2-6	CASRTDLTGANVLTF
NA	TRBV7-2	TRBJ2-4	CASSPDTGTDIQYF
NA	TRBV5-1	TRBJ2-1	CASSLQGASYNEQFF
NA	TRBV5-5	TRBJ1-6	CASSLGGGNSPLHF
NA	TRBV11-2	TRBJ2-5	CASRPSRGAGEETQYF
NA	TRBV25-1	TRBJ2-2	CASRPRGSGELFF
NA	TRBV5-1	TRBJ2-1	CASSPLAGGSYNEQFF
NA	TRBV18	TRBJ2-3	CASSRGQGTDTQYF
NA	TRBV28	TRBJ1-1	CASSGGRNTEAFF
few	TRBV19	TRBJ1-1	CASRYRDTEAFF
few	TRBV11-2	TRBJ1-4	CASSPRGTKTTNEKLFF
NA	TRBV5-1	TRBJ1-2	CASSLVQGNNYGYTF
NA	TRBV6-5	TRBJ1-5	CASFHWDSNQPQHF
NA	TRBV30	TRBJ1-4	CAWSKQSSWAEKLFF
few	TRBV5-1	TRBJ2-2	CASSRQGATGELFF
NA	TRBV5-6	TRBJ2-3	CASSLNRDKFSSTDTQYF
NA	TRBV29-1	TRBJ2-5	CSVETGRETQYF
NA	TRBV27	TRBJ1-1	CASSLNRNMNTEAFF
once	TRBV7-2	TRBJ2-3	CASSPPGGWIDTQYF
NA	TRBV5-4	TRBJ2-2	CASSWGWDIYTGELFF
NA	TRBV19	TRBJ1-4	CASRRDRVTEKLFF
NA	TRBV2	TRBJ1-1	CASSDRNTEAFF
NA	TRBV30	TRBJ1-2	CAWSQWGLSGYTF
NA	TRBV7-2	TRBJ2-2	CASSLAQIPGELFF
NA	TRBV29-1	TRBJ2-5	CSVKDRGRVETQYF
NA	TRBV5-1	TRBJ1-1	CASSLTENRAEAFF
NA	TRBV6-6	TRBJ2-5	CASSGGTSGVEETQYF
NA	TRBV9	TRBJ1-2	CASSVGQGDYGYTF
NA	TRBV6-6	TRBJ2-3	CASRFKGGVSTDTQYF
NA	TRBV24-1	TRBJ2-7	CATSDVAQGENEQYF
NA	TRBV19	TRBJ1-6	CASSFGGANSPLHF
few	TRBV6-1	TRBJ1-1	CASSERDRANTEAFF
NA	TRBV5-6	TRBJ1-1	CASSLQRRTEAFF
NA	TRBV6-5	TRBJ1-4	CASSSTGTELFF
NA	TRBV9	TRBJ2-6	CASSAATAGANVLTF
few	TRBV28	TRBJ2-5	CASSLSGQGFQETQYF
NA	TRBV12-3/TRBV12-4	TRBJ1-1	CASSQGIGTEAFF